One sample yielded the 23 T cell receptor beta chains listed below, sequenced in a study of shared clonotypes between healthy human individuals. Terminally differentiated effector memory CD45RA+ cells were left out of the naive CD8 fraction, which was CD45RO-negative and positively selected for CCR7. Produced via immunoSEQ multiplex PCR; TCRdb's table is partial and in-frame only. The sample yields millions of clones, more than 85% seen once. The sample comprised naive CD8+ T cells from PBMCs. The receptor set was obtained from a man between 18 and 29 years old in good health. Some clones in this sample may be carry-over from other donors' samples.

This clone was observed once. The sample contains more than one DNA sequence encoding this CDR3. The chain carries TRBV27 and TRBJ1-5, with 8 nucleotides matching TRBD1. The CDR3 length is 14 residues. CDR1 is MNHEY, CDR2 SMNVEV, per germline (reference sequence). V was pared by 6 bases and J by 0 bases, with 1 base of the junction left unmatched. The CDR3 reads CASRTGGSNQPQHF. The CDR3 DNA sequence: TGTGCCAGCAGAACAGGGGGTAGCAATCAGCCCCAGCATTTT.

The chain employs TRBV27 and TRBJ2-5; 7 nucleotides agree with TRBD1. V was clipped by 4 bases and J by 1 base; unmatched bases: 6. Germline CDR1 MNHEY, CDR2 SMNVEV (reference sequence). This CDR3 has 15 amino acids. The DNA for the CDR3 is TGTGCCAGCAGTTACTCGACAGGGCTCCAAGAGACCCAGTACTTC. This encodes CASSYSTGLQETQYF.

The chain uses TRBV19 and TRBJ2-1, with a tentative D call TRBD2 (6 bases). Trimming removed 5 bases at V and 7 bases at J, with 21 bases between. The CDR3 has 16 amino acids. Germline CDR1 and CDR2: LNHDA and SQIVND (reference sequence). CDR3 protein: CASSPRRGSLMNEQFF. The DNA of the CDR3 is TGTGCCAGTAGTCCCAGGAGGGGATCCCTGATGAATGAGCAGTTCTTC.

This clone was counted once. The CDR3 DNA follows: TGTGCCAGCAGTAAAGAAACAAGCGCCTACAATGAGCAGTTCTTC. This gives the protein CASSKETSAYNEQFF. This chain uses TRBV27 with TRBJ2-1, with D unresolved. The CDR3 is 15 residues long. V lost 5 bases and J lost 2, with 13 bases in between. Germline V CDR1 and CDR2: MNHEY, SMNVEV (reference sequence).

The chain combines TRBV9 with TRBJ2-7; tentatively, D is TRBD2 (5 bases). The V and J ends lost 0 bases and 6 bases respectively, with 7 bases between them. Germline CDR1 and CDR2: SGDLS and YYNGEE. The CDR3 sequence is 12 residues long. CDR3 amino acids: CASSVGSAEQYF. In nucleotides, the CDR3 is TGTGCCAGCAGCGTAGGTAGCGCCGAGCAGTACTTC.

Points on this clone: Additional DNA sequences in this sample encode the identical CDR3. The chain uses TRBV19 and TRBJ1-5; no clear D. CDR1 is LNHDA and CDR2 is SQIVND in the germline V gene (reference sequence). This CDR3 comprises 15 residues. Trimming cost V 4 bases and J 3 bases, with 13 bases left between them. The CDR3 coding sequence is TGTGCCAGTAGTAGTTGGGGAGGGCCCAATCAGCCCCAGCATTTT. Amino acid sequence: CASSSWGGPNQPQHF.

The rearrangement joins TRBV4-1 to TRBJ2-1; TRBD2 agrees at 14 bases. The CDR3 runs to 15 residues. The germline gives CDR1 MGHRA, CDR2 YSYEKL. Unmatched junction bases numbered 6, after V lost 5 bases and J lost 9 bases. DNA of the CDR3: TGCGCCAGCAGCGAGACTAGCGGGAGGGCCAGTGAGCAGTTCTTC. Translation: CASSETSGRASEQFF.

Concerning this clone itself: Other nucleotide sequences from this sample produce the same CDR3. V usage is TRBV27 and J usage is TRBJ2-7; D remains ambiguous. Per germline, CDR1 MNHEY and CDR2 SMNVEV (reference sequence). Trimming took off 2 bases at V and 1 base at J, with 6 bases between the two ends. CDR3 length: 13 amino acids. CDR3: CASSLAVSYEQYF. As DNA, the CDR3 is TGTGCCAGCAGTTTAGCGGTTTCCTACGAGCAGTACTTC.

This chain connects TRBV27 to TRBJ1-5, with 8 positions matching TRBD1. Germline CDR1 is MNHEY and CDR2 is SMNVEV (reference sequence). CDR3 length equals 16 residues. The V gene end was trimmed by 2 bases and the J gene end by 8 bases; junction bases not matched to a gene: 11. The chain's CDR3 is CASSLGAGGPPEPQHF. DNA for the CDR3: TGTGCCAGCAGTTTAGGGGCAGGGGGCCCCCCAGAGCCCCAGCATTTT.

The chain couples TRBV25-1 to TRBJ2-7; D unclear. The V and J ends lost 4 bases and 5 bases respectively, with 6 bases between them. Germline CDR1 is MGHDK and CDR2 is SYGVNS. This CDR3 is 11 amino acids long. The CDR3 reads CASSVTDEQYF. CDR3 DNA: TGTGCCAGCAGTGTCACCGACGAGCAGTACTTC.

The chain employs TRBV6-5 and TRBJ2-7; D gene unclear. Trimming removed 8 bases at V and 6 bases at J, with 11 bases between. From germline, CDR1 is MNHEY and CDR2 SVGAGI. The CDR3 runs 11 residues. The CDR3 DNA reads TGTGCCAGCGAGAGTCGAGGCGAGCAGTACTTC. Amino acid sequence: CASESRGEQYF.

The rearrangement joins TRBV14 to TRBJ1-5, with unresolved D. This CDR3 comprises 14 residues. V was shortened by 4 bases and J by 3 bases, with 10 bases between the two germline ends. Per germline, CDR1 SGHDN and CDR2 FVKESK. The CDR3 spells CASSPRGFNQPQHF. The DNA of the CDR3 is TGTGCCAGCAGCCCCCGGGGATTCAATCAGCCCCAGCATTTT.

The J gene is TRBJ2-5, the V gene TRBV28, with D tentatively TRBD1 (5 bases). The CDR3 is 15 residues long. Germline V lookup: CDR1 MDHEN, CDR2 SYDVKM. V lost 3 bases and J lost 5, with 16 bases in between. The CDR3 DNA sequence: TGTGCCAGCAGTTTTTCTCTGGACAAAAGGGAGACCCAGTACTTC. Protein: CASSFSLDKRETQYF.

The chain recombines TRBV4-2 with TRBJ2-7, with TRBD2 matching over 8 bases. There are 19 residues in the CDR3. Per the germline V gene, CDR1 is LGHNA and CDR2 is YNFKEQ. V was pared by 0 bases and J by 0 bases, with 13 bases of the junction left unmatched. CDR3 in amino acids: CASSQDSSPLAGSSYEQYF. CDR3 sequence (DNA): TGTGCCAGCAGCCAAGATTCTTCCCCTCTAGCGGGCAGCTCCTACGAGCAGTACTTC.

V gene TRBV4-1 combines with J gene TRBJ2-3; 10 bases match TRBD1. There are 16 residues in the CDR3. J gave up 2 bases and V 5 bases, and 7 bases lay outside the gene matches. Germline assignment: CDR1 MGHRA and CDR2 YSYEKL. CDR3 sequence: CASSDRDRGSTDTQYF. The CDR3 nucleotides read TGCGCCAGCAGCGACCGGGACAGGGGTTCCACAGATACGCAGTATTTT.

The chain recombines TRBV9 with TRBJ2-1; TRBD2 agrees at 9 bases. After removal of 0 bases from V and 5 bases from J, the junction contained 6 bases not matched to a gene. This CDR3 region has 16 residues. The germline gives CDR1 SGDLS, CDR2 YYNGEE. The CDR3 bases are TGTGCCAGCAGCGTAGCTAGCCTAGCGGGAAACAATGAGCAGTTCTTC. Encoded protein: CASSVASLAGNNEQFF.

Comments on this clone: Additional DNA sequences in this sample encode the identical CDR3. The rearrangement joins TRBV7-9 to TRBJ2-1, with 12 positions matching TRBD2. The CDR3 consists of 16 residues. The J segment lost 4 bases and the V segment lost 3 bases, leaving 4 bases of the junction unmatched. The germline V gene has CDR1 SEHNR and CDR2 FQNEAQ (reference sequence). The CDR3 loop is CASSFTSGRRYNEQFF. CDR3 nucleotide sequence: TGTGCCAGCAGCTTTACTAGCGGGAGGAGATACAATGAGCAGTTCTTC.

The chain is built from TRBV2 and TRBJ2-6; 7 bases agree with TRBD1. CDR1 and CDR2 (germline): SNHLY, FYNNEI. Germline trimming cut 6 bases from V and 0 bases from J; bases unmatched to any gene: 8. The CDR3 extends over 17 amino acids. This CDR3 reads CASRYRGNPSGANVLTF. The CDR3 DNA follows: TGTGCCAGCAGGTACAGGGGTAACCCCTCTGGGGCCAACGTCCTGACTTTC.

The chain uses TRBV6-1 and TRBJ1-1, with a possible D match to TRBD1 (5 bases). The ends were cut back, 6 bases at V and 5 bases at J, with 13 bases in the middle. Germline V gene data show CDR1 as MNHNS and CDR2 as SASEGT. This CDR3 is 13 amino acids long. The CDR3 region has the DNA TGTGCCAGCAGCCAGGCAGGGTGGACTGAAGCTTTCTTT. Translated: CASSQAGWTEAFF.

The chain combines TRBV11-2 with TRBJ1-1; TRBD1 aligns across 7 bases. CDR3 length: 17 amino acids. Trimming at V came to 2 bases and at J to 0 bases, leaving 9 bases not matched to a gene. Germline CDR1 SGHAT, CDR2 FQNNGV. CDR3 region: CASSLTGTVFMNTEAFF. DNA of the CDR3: TGTGCCAGCAGCTTAACCGGGACAGTTTTTATGAACACTGAAGCTTTCTTT.

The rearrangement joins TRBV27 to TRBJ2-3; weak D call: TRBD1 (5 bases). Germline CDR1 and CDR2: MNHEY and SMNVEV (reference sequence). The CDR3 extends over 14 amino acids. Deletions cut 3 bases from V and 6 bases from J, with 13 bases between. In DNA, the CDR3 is TGTGCCAGCAGTTTTAGCCAGGGTATCGATACGCAGTATTTT. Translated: CASSFSQGIDTQYF.

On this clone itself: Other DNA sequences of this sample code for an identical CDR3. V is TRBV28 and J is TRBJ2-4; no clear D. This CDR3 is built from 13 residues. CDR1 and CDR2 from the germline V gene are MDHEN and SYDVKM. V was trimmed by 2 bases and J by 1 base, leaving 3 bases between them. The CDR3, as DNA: TGTGCCAGCAGTTTAGGGGCCAAAAACATTCAGTACTTC. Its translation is CASSLGAKNIQYF. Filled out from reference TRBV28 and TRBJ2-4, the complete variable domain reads DVKVTQSSRYLVKRTGEKVFLECVQDMDHENMFWYRQDPGLGLRLIYFSYDVKMKEKGDIPEGYSVSREKKERFSLILESASTNQTSMYLCASSLGAKNIQYFGAGTRLSVL.

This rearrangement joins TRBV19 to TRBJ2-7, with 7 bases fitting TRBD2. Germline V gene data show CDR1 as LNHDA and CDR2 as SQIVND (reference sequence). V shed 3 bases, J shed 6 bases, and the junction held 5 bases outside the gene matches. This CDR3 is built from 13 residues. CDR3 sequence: CASSMGRVSEQYF. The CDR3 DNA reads TGTGCCAGTAGTATGGGGAGGGTCAGCGAGCAGTACTTC.